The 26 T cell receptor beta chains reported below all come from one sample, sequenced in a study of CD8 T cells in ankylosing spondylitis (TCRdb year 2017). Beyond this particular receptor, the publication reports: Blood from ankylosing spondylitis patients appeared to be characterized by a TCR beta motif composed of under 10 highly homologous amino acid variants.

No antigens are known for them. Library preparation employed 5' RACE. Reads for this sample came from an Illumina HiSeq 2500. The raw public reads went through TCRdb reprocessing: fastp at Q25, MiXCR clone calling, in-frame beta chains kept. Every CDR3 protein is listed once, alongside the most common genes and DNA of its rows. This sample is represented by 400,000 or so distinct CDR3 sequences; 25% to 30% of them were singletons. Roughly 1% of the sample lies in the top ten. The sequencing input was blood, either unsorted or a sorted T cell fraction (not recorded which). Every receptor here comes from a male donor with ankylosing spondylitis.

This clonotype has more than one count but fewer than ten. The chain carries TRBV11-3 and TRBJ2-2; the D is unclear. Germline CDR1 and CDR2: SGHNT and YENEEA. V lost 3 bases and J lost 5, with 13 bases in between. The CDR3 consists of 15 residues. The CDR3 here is CASSLSGSETGELFF. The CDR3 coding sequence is TGTGCCAGCAGCTTGAGTGGTTCCGAGACCGGGGAGCTGTTTTTT.

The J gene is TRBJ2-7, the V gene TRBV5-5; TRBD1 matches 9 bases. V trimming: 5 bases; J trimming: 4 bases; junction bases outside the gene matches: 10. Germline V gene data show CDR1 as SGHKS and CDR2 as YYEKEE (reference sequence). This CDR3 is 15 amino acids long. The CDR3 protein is CASSSEDRGRYEQYF. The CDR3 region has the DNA TGTGCCAGCAGTTCAGAGGACAGGGGAAGGTACGAGCAGTACTTC.

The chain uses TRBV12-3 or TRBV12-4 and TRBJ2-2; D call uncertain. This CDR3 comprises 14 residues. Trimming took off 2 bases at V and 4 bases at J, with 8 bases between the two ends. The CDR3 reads CASSLSQSTGELFF. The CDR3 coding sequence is TGTGCCAGCAGTTTATCCCAGTCCACCGGGGAGCTGTTTTTT.

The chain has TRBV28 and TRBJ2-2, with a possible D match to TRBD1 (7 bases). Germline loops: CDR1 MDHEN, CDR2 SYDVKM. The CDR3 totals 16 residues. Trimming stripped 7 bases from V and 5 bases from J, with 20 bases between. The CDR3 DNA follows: TGTGCCAGCAAGGCAGGGGGACTCCCAGCGACCGGGGAGCTGTTTTTT. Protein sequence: CASKAGGLPATGELFF.

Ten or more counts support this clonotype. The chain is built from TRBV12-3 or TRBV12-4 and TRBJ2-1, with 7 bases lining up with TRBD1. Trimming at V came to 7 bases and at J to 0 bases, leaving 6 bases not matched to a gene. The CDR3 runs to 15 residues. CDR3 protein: CASIKPGGSYNEQFF. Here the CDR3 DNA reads TGTGCCAGCATCAAGCCAGGGGGCTCCTACAATGAGCAGTTCTTC.

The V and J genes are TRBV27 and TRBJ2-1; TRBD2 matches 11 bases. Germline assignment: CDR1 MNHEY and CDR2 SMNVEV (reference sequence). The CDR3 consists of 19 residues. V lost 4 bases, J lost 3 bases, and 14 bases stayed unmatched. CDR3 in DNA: TGTGCCAGCAGTTCTGGGACTAGCGGAGGTCCTATTAGCTACAATGAGCAGTTCTTC. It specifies CASSSGTSGGPISYNEQFF.

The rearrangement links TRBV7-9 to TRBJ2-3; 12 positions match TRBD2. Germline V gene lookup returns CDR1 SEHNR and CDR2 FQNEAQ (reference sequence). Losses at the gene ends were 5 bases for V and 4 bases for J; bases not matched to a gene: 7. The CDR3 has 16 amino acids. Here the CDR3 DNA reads TGTGCCAGCAGCCCCCTAGCGGGAGGGCCGTCAGATACGCAGTATTTT. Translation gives CASSPLAGGPSDTQYF. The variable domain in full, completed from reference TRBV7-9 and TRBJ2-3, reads DTGVSQNPRHKITKRGQNVTFRCDPISEHNRLYWYRQTLGQGPEFLTYFQNEAQLEKSRLLSDRFSAERPKGSFSTLEIQRTEQGDSAMYLCASSPLAGGPSDTQYFGPGTRLTVL.

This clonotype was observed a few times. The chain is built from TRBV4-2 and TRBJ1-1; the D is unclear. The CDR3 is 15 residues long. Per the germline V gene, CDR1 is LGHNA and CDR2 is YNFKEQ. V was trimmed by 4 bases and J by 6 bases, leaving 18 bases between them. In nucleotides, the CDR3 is TGTGCCAGCAGCCCTGCCGCCCAGGAGGAGTCTGAAGCTTTCTTT. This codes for CASSPAAQEESEAFF.

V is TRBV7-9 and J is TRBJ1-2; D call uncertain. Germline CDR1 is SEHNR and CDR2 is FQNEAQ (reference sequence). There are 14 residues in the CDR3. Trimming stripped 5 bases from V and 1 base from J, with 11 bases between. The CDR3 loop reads CASSRLDLNYGYTF. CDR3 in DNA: TGTGCCAGCAGCCGCCTCGACCTTAACTATGGCTACACCTTC.

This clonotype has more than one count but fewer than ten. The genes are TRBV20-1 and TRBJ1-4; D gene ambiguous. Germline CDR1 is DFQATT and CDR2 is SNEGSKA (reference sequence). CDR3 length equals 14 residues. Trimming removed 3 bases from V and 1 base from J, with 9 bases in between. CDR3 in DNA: TGCAGTGCTAGGGAGGGTAGAACTAATGAAAAACTGTTTTTT. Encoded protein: CSAREGRTNEKLFF.

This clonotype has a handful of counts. CDR3 DNA sequence: TGTGCCACCAGTGACCCTGGACAGGGTGGTGGCTACACCTTC. Translated, it gives CATSDPGQGGGYTF. The chain joins TRBV24-1 to TRBJ1-2, with 8 bases aligning to TRBD1. Losses at the gene ends were 4 bases for V and 7 bases for J; bases not matched to a gene: 7. This CDR3 has 14 residues. Germline values: CDR1 KGHDR, CDR2 SFDVKD.

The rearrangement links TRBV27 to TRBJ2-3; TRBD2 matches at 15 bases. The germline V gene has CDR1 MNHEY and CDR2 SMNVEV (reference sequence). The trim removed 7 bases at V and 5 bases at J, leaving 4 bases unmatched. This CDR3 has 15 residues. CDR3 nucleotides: TGTGCCAGCACAGGACTAGCGGGAGGGTTAGATACGCAGTATTTT. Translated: CASTGLAGGLDTQYF.

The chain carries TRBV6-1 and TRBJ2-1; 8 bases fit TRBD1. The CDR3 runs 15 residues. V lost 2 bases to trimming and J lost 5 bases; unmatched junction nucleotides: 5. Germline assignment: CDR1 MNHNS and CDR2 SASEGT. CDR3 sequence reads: CASSELWTGNNEQFF. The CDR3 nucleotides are TGTGCCAGCAGTGAACTCTGGACAGGGAACAATGAGCAGTTCTTC.

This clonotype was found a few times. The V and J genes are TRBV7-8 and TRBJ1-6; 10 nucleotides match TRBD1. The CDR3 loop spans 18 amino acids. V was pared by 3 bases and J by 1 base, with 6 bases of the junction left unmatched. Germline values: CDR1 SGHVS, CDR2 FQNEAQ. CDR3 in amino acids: CASSLGTGARSYNSPLHF. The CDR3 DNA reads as TGTGCCAGCAGCTTGGGGACAGGGGCTAGGTCCTATAATTCACCCCTCCACTTT. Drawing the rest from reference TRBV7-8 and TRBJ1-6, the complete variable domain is GAGVSQSPRYKVAKRGQDVALRCDPISGHVSLFWYQQALGQGPEFLTYFQNEAQLDKSGLPSDRFFAERPEGSVSTLKIQRTQQEDSAVYLCASSLGTGARSYNSPLHFGNGTRLTVT.

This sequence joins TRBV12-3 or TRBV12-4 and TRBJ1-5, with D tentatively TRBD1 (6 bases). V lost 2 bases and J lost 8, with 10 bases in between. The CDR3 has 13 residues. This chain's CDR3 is CASSLQGPEPQHF. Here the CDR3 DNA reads TGTGCCAGCAGTTTACAGGGGCCAGAGCCCCAGCATTTT.

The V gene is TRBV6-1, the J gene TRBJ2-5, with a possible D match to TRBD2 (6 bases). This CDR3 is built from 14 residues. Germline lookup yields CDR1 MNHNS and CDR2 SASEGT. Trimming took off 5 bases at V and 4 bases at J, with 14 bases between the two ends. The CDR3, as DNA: TGTGCCAGCAGTAATTCTGCGGGGTCAGAGACCCAGTACTTC. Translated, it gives CASSNSAGSETQYF.

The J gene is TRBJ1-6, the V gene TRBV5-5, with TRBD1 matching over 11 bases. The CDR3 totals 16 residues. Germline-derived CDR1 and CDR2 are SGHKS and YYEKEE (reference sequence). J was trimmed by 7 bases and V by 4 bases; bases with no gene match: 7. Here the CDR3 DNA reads TGTGCCAGCAGCGAGGGACAGGGGGGTCCGAATTCACCCCTCCACTTT. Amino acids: CASSEGQGGPNSPLHF.

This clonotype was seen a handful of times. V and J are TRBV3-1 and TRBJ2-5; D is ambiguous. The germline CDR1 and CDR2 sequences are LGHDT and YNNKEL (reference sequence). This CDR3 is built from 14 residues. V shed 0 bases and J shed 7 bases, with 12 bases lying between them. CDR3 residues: CASSQEDELTTQYF. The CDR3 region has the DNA TGTGCCAGCAGCCAAGAGGACGAACTTACGACCCAGTACTTC.

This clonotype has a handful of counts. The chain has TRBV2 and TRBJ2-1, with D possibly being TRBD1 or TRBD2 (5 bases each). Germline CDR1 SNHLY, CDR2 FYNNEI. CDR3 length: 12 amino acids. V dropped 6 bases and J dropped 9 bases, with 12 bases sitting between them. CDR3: CASRGTAGEQFF. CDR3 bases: TGTGCCAGCAGGGGGACGGCGGGTGAGCAGTTCTTC.

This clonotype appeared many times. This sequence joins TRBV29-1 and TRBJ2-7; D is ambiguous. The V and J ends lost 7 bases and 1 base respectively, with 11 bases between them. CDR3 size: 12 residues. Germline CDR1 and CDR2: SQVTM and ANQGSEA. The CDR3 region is CSATVTSYEQYF. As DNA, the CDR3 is TGCAGCGCTACAGTTACTTCCTACGAGCAGTACTTC.

As DNA, the CDR3 is TGTGCCAGCAGCTTAATAGCGGGAACGATTACGCAGTATTTT. Translating it yields CASSLIAGTITQYF. V and J are TRBV7-2 and TRBJ2-3, with 8 nucleotides matching TRBD2. Trimming removed 2 bases from V and 8 bases from J; junction bases left unmatched: 6. CDR1 and CDR2 (germline): SGHTA, FQGNSA. This CDR3 has 14 amino acids.

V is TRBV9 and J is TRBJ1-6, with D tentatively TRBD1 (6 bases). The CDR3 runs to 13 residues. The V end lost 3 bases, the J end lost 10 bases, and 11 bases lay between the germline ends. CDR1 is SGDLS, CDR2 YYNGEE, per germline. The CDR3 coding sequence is TGTGCCAGCAGCGGAAGGGGGGGATCACCCCTCCACTTT. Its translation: CASSGRGGSPLHF.

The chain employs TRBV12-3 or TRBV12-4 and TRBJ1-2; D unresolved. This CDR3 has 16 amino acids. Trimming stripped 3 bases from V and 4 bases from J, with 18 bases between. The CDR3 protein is CASSFPLLRGIYGYTF. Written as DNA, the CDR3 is TGTGCCAGCAGTTTCCCCCTCCTCCGGGGAATCTATGGCTACACCTTC.

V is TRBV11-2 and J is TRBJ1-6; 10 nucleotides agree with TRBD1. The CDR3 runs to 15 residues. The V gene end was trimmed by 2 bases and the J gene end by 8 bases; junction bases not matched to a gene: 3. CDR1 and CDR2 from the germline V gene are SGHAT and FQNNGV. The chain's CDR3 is CASSLRGQGYSPLHF. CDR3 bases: TGTGCCAGCAGCTTAAGGGGACAGGGGTATTCACCCCTCCACTTT.

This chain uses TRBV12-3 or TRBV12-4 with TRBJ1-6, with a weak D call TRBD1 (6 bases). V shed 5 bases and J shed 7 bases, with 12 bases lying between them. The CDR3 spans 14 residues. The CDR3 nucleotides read TGTGCCAGCAGTCCTACAGGGAACAATTCACCCCTCCACTTT. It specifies CASSPTGNNSPLHF.

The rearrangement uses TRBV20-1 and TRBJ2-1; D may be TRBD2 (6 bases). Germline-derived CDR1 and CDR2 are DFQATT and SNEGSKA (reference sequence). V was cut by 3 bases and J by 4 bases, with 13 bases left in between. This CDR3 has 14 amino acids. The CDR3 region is CSASSGSGYNEQFF. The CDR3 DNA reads TGCAGTGCTAGTTCCGGGAGTGGGTACAATGAGCAGTTCTTC.